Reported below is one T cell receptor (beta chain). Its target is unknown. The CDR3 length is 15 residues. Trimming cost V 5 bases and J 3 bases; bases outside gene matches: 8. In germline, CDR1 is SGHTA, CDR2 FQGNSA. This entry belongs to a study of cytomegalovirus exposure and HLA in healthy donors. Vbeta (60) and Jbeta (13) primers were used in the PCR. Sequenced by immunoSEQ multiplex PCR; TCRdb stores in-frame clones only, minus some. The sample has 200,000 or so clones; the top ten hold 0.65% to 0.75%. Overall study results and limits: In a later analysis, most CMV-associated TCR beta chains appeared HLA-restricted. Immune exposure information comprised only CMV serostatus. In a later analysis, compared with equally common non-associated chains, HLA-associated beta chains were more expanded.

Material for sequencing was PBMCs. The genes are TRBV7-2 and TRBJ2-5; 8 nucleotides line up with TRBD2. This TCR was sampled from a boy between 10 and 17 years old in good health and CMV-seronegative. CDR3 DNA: TGTGCCAGCAGCCACCCGGGACTAGGGAAAGAGACCCAGTACTTC. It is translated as CASSHPGLGKETQYF.